This T cell receptor (beta chain) comes out of a study of T cells expressing NK-cell markers. Background on the study: HCMV serostatus: most of the eight sequenced donors positive, one negative.

Scientists made TCR beta cDNA using 5'RACE template switching with UMIs. For each CDR3 protein, TCRdb gives one entry from its re-call of the 5' RACE reads, without DNA. The sample is made up of 400,000 to 500,000 distinct CDR3 sequences, and the top ten hold 7.3% of it. Notes on this clonotype: The antigen is not known.

Study results and caveats: Dominant NKG2C+ clonotypes in a handful of donors made up roughly 1.0-8% of CD8+ T cells.

The origin of this receptor is a woman aged 18 to 75 in good health. The sample was blood T cells: a sorted CD56 or NKG2C T cell subset, CD4+ or CD8+ T cells, or bulk PBMC T cells (not recorded which).

The CDR3 loop is CASSLGQGGLPAEAFF. This chain joins TRBV12-3 or TRBV12-4 and TRBJ1-1; TCRdb picks TRBD1, but there is no DNA to check that call. CDR3 length: 16 amino acids.